The 6 T cell receptor beta chains listed next were all sequenced from one sample in a study of blood T cells in healthy people across ages (dated by TCRdb to the mid-2010s). The receptor library was made with 5' RACE. TCRdb names Illumina HiSeq 2500 as the instrument used. The second PCR ran for roughly 7 to 11 cycles and used a J-beta primer mix along with a sample-barcoded 5' primer. The raw public reads went through TCRdb reprocessing: fastp at Q25, MiXCR clone calling, in-frame beta chains kept. Duplicate CDR3 protein sequences are folded into a single record with the most common DNA and genes. The sample table shows under 800,000 distinct CDR3 sequences, and roughly 20% are seen once. 3% to 4.5% of the sample is in the top ten clones. Material: blood. The receptors stem from a man aged 70 or older in good health.

This chain links TRBV29-1 with TRBJ2-3; D gene ambiguous. V lost 4 bases to trimming and J lost 6 bases, with 14 bases between them. This CDR3 is 13 amino acids long. Germline assignment: CDR1 SQVTM and CDR2 ANQGSEA. The CDR3 DNA sequence: TGCAGCGTTGTACCTCAGGTCTCGGATACGCAGTATTTT. Amino acids: CSVVPQVSDTQYF.

This clonotype has just a few counts. V usage is TRBV27 and J usage is TRBJ2-1; D is perhaps TRBD2 (6 bases). From germline, CDR1 is MNHEY and CDR2 SMNVEV (reference sequence). V gave up 1 base and J gave up 3 bases, with 19 bases separating them. This CDR3 has 18 residues. DNA for the CDR3: TGTGCCAGCAGTTTATTTGGACTAACGGGAGTCTACTACAATGAGCAGTTCTTC. This sequence encodes CASSLFGLTGVYYNEQFF.

J is TRBJ2-2 and V is TRBV3-1; D possibly corresponds to TRBD2 (5 bases). Germline V CDR1 and CDR2: LGHDT, YNNKEL (reference sequence). This CDR3 is 14 amino acids long. The ends were cut back, 6 bases at V and 0 bases at J, with 8 bases in the middle. The CDR3 region has the DNA TGTGCCAGCAGTTGGACTTCGAACACCGGGGAGCTGTTTTTT. Translated, it gives CASSWTSNTGELFF.

This chain links TRBV2 with TRBJ2-4; 7 positions agree with TRBD1. V shed 3 bases and J 3 bases; nucleotides not matched to a gene: 2. From germline, CDR1 is SNHLY and CDR2 FYNNEI. The CDR3 is 14 residues long. The CDR3 DNA sequence: TGTGCCAGCAGTGAGGACAGGAGCAAAAACATTCAGTACTTC. It specifies CASSEDRSKNIQYF.

A remark on this clonotype: The CDR3 carries no conserved terminal phenylalanine or tryptophan, so it likely arises from a read error. The V gene is TRBV12-3 or TRBV12-4, the J gene TRBJ1-1; D unresolved. V lost 1 base, J lost 4 bases, and 16 bases lay in between. This CDR3 comprises 16 residues. The CDR3 DNA reads as TGTGCCAGCAGTTTAGACGGCCGGGCTCGTGGCACTGAAGCTTTCCTT. Translation: CASSLDGRARGTEAFL.

This clonotype has a handful of counts. CDR3 nucleotides: TGCAGTGCTAGAGCAGGGAATGGAGAGACCCAGTACTTC. This gives the protein CSARAGNGETQYF. This chain links TRBV20-1 with TRBJ2-5, with D maybe TRBD1 (5 bases). CDR3 length equals 13 residues. Trimming left V 1 base short and J 4 bases short, with 10 bases between. Germline CDR1 is DFQATT and CDR2 is SNEGSKA (reference sequence).